Given below is one TCR beta chain in context. Germline assignment: CDR1 SGHDN and CDR2 FVKESK. This CDR3 comprises 14 residues. V lost 2 bases and J 3 bases, leaving 10 bases between the germline ends. This entry belongs to a study of blood T cell repertoires in COVID-19. About the research overall: COVID-19 samples from acute and convalescent phases originated in the United States, Italy and Spain. The cDNA or gDNA used as material had been derived from T cells, B-cell-depleted T cells, or PBMCs.

In the original workflow: Scientists estimated how many nucleated cells there were by amplifying reference gene primers. TCRdb's table, derived via immunoSEQ multiplex PCR, lists solely in-frame clones and lacks some. V and J calls and clone size are as listed in that table; D and trimming were resolved from the DNA. The sample yields over 60,000 clones, 89% seen once. Sequences were obtained from peripheral blood. The source of this sequence is a man older than 75 with acute or convalescent COVID-19. The chain uses TRBV14 and TRBJ1-2; possible D gene TRBD1, 5 bases. The chain's CDR3 is CASSQQDRYYGYTF. In DNA, the CDR3 is TGTGCCAGCAGCCAACAAGACAGATACTATGGCTACACCTTC.